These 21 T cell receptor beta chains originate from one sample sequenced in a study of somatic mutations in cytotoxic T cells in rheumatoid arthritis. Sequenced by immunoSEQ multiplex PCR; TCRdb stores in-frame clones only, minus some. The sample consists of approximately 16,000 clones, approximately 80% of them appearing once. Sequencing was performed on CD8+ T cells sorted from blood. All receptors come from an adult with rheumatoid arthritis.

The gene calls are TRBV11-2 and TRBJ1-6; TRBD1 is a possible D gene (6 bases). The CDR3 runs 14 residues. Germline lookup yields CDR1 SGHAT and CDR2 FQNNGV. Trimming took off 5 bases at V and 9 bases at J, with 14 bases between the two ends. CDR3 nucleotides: TGTGCCAGCAGCGAGCAGGGGCTGCGTTCACCCCTCCACTTT. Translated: CASSEQGLRSPLHF. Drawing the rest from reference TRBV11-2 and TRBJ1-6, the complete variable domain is EAGVAQSPRYKIIEKRQSVAFWCNPISGHATLYWYQQILGQGPKLLIQFQNNGVVDDSQLPKDRFSAERLKGVDSTLKIQPAKLEDSAVYLCASSEQGLRSPLHFGNGTRLTVT.

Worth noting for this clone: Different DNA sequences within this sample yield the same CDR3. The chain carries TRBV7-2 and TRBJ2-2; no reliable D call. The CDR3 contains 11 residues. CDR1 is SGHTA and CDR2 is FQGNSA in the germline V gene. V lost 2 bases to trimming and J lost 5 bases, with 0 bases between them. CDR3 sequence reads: CASSLTGELFF. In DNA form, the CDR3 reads TGTGCCAGCAGCTTAACCGGGGAGCTGTTTTTT.

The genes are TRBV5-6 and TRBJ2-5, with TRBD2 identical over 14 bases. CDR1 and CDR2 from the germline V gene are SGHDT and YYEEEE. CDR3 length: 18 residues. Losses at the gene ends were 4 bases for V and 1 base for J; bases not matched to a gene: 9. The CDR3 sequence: CASSTGGLAGGFQETQYF. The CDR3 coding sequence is TGTGCCAGCAGCACTGGCGGACTAGCGGGGGGCTTCCAAGAGACCCAGTACTTC.

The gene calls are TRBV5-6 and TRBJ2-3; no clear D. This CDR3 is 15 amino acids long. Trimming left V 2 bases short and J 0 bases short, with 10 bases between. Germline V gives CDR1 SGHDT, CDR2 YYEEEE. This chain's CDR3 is CASSFFITSTDTQYF. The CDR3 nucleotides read TGTGCCAGCAGCTTTTTTATCACTAGCACAGATACGCAGTATTTT. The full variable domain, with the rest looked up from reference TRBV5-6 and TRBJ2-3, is DAGVTQSPTHLIKTRGQQVTLRCSPKSGHDTVSWYQQALGQGPQFIFQYYEEEERQRGNFPDRFSGHQFPNYSSELNVNALLLGDSALYLCASSFFITSTDTQYFGPGTRLTVL.

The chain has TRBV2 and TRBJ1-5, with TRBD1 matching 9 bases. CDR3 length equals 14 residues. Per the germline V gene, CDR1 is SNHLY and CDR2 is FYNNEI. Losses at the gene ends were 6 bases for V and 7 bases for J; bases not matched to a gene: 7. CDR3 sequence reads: CASRRTGGRQPQHF. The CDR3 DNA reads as TGTGCCAGCAGACGTACAGGGGGCAGACAGCCCCAGCATTTT. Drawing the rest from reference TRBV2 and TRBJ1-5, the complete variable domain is EPEVTQTPSHQVTQMGQEVILRCVPISNHLYFYWYRQILGQKVEFLVSFYNNEISEKSEIFDDQFSVERPDGSNFTLKIRSTKLEDSAMYFCASRRTGGRQPQHFGDGTRLSIL.

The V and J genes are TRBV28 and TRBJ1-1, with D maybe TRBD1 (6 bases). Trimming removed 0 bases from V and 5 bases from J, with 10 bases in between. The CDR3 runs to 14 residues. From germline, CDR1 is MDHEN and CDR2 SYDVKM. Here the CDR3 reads CASSLWGARTEAFF. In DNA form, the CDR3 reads TGTGCCAGCAGTTTATGGGGGGCCCGGACTGAAGCTTTCTTT.

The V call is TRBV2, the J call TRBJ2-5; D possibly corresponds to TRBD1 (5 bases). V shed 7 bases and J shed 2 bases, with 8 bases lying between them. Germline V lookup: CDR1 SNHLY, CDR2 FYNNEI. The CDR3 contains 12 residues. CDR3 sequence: CASIQEQETQYF. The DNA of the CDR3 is TGTGCCAGCATACAGGAGCAAGAGACCCAGTACTTC.

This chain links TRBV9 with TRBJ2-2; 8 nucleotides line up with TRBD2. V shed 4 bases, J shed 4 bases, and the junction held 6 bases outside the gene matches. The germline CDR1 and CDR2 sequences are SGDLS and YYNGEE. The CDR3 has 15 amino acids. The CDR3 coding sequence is TGTGCCAGCAGCTTCAGCGGGAGCGTCACCGGGGAGCTGTTTTTT. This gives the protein CASSFSGSVTGELFF.

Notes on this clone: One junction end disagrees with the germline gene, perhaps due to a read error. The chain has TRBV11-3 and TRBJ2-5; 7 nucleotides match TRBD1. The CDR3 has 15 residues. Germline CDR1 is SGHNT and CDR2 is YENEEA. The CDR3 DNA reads TGCGCCAGCAGCCAAGGAAGGGGGCTCCAAGAGACCCAGTACTTC. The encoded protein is CASSQGRGLQETQYF.

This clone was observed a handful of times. The DNA of the CDR3 is TGTGCCAGCAGTGATTACAGGGATAATTCACCCCTCCACTTT. Its translation: CASSDYRDNSPLHF. V and J are TRBV6-1 and TRBJ1-6, with D possibly being TRBD1 (6 bases). Per the germline V gene, CDR1 is MNHNS and CDR2 is SASEGT. Trimming shortened V by 3 bases and J by 5 bases, and 8 bases separated the two germline ends. This CDR3 region has 14 residues.

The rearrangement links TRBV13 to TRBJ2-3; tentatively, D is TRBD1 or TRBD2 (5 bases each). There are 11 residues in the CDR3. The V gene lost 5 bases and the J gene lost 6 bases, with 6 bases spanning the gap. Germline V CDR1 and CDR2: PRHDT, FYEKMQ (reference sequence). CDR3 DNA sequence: TGTGCCAGCAGCGGGGACGATACGCAGTATTTT. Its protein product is CASSGDDTQYF.

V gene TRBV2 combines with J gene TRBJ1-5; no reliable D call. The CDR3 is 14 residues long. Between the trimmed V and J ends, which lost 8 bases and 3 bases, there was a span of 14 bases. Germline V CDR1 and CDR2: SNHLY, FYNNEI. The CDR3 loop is CASLPGSYNQPQHF. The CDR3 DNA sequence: TGTGCCAGCCTCCCGGGATCGTACAATCAGCCCCAGCATTTT.

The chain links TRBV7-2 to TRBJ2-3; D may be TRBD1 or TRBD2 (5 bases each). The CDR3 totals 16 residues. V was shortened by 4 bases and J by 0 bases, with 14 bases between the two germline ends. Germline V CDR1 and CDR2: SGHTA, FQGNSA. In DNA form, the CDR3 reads TGTGCCAGCAGCTCGTGGGACCGCGTAAGCACAGATACGCAGTATTTT. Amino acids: CASSSWDRVSTDTQYF.

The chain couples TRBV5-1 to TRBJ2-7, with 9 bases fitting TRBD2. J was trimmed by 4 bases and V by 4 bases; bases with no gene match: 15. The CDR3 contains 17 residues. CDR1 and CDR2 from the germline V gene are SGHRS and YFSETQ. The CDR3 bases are TGCGCCAGCAGCGCGGACTCTCAGGGACTAGCTTTTTACGAGCAGTACTTC. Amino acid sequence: CASSADSQGLAFYEQYF.

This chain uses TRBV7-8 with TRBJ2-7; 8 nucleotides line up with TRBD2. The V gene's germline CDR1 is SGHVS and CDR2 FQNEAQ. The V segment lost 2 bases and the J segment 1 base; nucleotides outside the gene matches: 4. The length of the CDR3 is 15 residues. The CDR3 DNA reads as TGTGCCAGCAGCTTATCCCGGGGGGGTTCCTACGAGCAGTACTTC. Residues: CASSLSRGGSYEQYF.

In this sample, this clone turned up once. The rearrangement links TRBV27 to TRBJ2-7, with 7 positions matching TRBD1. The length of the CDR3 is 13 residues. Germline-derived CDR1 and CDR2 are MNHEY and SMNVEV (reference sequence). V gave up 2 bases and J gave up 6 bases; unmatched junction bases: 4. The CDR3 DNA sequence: TGTGCCAGCAGTTTAATGACAGGGCCCGAGCAGTACTTC. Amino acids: CASSLMTGPEQYF.

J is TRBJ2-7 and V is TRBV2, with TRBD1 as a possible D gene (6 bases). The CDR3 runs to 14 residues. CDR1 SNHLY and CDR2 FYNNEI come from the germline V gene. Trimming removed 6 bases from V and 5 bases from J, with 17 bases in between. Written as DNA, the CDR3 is TGTGCCAGCAGGACATTACAGGGTGCCAACGAGCAGTACTTC. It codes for CASRTLQGANEQYF.

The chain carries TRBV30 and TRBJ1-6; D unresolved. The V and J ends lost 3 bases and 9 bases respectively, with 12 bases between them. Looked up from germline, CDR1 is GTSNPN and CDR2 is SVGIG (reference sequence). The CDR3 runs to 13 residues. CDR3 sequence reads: CAWSPTVSSPLHF. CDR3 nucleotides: TGTGCCTGGAGCCCGACGGTTTCTTCACCCCTCCACTTT.

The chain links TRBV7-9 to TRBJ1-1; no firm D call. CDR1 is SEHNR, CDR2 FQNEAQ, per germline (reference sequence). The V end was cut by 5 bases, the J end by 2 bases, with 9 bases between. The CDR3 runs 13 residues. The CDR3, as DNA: TGTGCCAGCAGCCCTCCACGTAACACTGAAGCTTTCTTT. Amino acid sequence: CASSPPRNTEAFF.

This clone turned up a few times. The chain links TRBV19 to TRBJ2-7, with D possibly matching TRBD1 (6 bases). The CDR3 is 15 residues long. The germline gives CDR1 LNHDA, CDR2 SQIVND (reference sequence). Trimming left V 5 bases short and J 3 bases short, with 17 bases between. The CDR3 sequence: CASSQQGTWDYEQYF. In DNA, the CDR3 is TGTGCCAGTAGTCAACAAGGGACATGGGACTACGAGCAGTACTTC.

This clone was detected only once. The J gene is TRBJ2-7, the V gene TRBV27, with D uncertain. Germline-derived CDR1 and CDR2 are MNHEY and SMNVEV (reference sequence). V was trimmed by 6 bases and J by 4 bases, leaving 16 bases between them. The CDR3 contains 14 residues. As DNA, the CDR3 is TGTGCCAGCAGCCCACCGAACAGCGTATACGAGCAGTACTTC. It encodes CASSPPNSVYEQYF.